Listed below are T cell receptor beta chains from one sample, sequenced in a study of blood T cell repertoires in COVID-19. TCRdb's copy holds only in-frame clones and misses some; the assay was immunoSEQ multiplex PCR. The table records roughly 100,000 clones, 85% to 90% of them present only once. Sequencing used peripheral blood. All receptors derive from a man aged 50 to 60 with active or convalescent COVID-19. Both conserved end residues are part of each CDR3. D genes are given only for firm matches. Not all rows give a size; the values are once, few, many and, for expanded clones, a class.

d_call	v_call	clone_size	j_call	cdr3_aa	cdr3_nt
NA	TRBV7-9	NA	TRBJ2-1	CASSQEGAEQFF	TGTGCCAGCAGCCAGGAGGGAGCCGAGCAGTTCTTC
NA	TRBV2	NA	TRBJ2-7	CASSVRYEQYF	TGTGCCAGCAGTGTTAGATACGAGCAGTACTTC
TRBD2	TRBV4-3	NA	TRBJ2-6	CASSQDVSSGGAWSGANVLTF	TGCGCCAGCAGCCAAGATGTTTCTAGCGGGGGGGCATGGTCTGGGGCCAACGTCCTGACTTTC
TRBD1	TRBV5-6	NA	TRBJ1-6	CASSPGQGNSPLHF	TGTGCCAGCAGCCCGGGACAGGGTAATTCACCCCTCCACTTT
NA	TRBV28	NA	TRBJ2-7	CATHSSSYEQYF	TGTGCCACCCACAGTTCCTCCTACGAGCAGTACTTC
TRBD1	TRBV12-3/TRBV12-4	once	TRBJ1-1	CASSYRTGTEAFF	TGTGCCAGCAGTTATAGGACAGGCACTGAAGCTTTCTTT
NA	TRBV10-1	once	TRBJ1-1	CASSESPGTEAFF	TGCGCCAGCAGTGAGTCACCAGGCACTGAAGCTTTCTTT
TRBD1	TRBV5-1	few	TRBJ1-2	CASSPTGATGGGYTF	TGCGCCAGCAGCCCGACAGGGGCCACCGGAGGGGGCTACACCTTC
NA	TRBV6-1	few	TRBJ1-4	CASSEATGNEKLFF	TGTGCCAGCAGTGAAGCTACAGGAAATGAAAAACTGTTTTTT
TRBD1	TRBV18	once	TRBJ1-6	CASSPPNRGDSPLHF	TGTGCCAGCTCACCACCGAACAGGGGTGATTCACCCCTCCACTTT
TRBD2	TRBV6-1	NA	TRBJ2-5	CASSRLAGPQETQYF	TGTGCCAGCAGCCGACTAGCGGGGCCCCAAGAGACCCAGTACTTC
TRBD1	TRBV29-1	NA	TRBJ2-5	CSVRTGPETQYF	TGCAGCGTTAGGACAGGGCCGGAGACCCAGTACTTC
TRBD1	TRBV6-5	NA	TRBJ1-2	CASSYSAPGTGYGYTF	TGTGCCAGCAGTTACTCGGCCCCCGGGACAGGCTATGGCTACACCTTC
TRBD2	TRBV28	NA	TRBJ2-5	CASTPGGRETQYF	TGTGCCAGCACCCCGGGGGGGCGGGAGACCCAGTACTTC
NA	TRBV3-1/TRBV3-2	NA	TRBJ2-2	CASSPLGSGTGELFF	TGTGCCAGCAGCCCCCTGGGAAGCGGGACCGGGGAGCTGTTTTTT
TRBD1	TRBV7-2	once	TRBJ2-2	CASSRLGGDTGELFF	TGTGCCAGCAGTCGGTTAGGGGGCGACACCGGGGAGCTGTTTTTT
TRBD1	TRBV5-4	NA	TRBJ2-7	CASSPGQASYEQYF	TGTGCCAGCAGCCCAGGACAGGCGTCCTACGAGCAGTACTTC
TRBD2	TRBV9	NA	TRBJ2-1	CASSVVASGGFNEQFF	TGTGCCAGCAGCGTAGTGGCTAGCGGGGGGTTCAATGAGCAGTTCTTC
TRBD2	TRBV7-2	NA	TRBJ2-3	CASSSQPGGSTDTQYF	TGTGCCAGCAGCTCACAACCGGGGGGGAGCACAGATACGCAGTATTTT
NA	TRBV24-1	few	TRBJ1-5	CATSDAGTSSNQPQHF	TGTGCCACCAGTGATGCCGGGACAAGTAGCAATCAGCCCCAGCATTTT
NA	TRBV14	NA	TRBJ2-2	CASSPRLSGELFF	TGTGCCAGCAGCCCCCGACTCTCGGGGGAGCTGTTTTTT
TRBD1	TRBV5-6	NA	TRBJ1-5	CASSAGTGIGQPQHF	TGTGCCAGCAGCGCCGGGACAGGGATCGGTCAGCCCCAGCATTTT
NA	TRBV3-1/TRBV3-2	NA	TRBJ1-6	CASSQGSSYNSPLHF	TGTGCCAGCAGCCAGGGGAGCTCCTATAATTCACCCCTCCACTTT
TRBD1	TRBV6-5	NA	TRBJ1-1	CASRRQGVNTEAFF	TGTGCCAGCCGTAGACAGGGCGTGAACACTGAAGCTTTCTTT
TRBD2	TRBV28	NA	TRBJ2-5	CAGSGGQETQYF	TGTGCCGGTAGCGGGGGGCAAGAGACCCAGTACTTC
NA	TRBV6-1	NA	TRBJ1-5	CASSAQTARSNQPQHF	TGTGCCAGCAGTGCACAGACAGCCCGGAGCAATCAGCCCCAGCATTTT
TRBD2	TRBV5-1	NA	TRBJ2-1	CASSLAGGHNEQFF	TGCGCCAGCAGCTTGGCGGGGGGGCACAATGAGCAGTTCTTC
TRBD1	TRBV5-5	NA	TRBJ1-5	CASSFQQGAHQPQHF	TGTGCCAGCAGCTTCCAACAGGGGGCTCATCAGCCCCAGCATTTT
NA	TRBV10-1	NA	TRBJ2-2	CASSEPTVTNTGELFF	TGCGCCAGCAGTGAACCGACAGTCACGAACACCGGGGAGCTGTTTTTT
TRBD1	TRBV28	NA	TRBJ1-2	CASGADRGEVYGYTF	TGTGCCAGCGGGGCTGACAGGGGTGAAGTCTATGGCTACACCTTC
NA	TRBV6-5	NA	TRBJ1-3	CASRRDLSSGNTIYF	TGTGCCAGCAGGCGGGACTTGAGCTCTGGAAACACCATATATTTT
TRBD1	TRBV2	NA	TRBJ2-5	CASDRAGETQYF	TGTGCCAGCGACAGGGCAGGGGAGACCCAGTACTTC
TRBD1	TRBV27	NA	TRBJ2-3	CASGTGLADTQYF	TGTGCCAGCGGGACAGGGCTAGCAGATACGCAGTATTTT
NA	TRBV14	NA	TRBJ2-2	CASSPGTPNTGELFF	TGTGCCAGCAGCCCGGGGACACCGAACACCGGGGAGCTGTTTTTT
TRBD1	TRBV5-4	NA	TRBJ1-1	CASSIGTGEGRAEAFF	TGTGCCAGCAGCATCGGGACAGGGGAGGGTAGAGCTGAAGCTTTCTTT
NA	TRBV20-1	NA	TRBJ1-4	CSASDPVLSTNEKLFF	TGCAGTGCTAGTGACCCGGTCCTGTCTACTAATGAAAAACTGTTTTTT
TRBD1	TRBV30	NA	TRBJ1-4	CAWSVLQGKEKLFF	TGTGCCTGGAGTGTACTACAGGGGAAGGAAAAACTGTTTTTT
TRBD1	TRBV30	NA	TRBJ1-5	CAWSVLQGNQPQHF	TGTGCCTGGAGTGTACTACAGGGGAATCAGCCCCAGCATTTT
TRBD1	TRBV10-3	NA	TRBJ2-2	CAISGDRAAGELFF	TGTGCCATCAGTGGGGACAGGGCGGCCGGGGAGCTGTTTTTT
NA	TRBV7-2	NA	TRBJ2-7	CASSSQGEAYEQYF	TGTGCCAGCAGCTCCCAGGGGGAGGCCTACGAGCAGTACTTC
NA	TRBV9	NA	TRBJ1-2	CASSQAGNYGYTF	TGTGCCAGCAGCCAGGCAGGGAACTATGGCTACACCTTC
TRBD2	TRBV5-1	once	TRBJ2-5	CASNAGGGQETQYF	TGCGCCAGCAACGCTGGCGGGGGGCAAGAGACCCAGTACTTC
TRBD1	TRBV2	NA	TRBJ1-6	CASRDRPNSPLHF	TGTGCCAGCAGGGACAGGCCTAATTCACCCCTCCACTTT
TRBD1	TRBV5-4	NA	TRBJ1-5	CASSSQGNQPQHF	TGTGCCAGCAGCTCACAGGGGAATCAGCCCCAGCATTTT
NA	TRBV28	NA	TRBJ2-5	CASSQRHPQETQYF	TGTGCCAGCAGCCAGAGACACCCCCAAGAGACCCAGTACTTC
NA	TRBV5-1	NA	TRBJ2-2	CASTGDTLFSGELFF	TGCGCCAGCACTGGTGACACCCTTTTTTCCGGGGAGCTGTTTTTT